This T cell receptor beta chain originates from a study of metastatic and nonmetastatic thyroid tumors. About the study: A comparison of repertoires was made across blood and tumor or nodule tissue from malignant and benign thyroid patients.

Through MiXCR, TCRdb re-clonotyped the PCR reads. The profile shows about 15,000 clones, roughly a fifth of them singletons. This CDR3 is 14 amino acids long. V gave up 2 bases and J gave up 1 base, with 8 bases separating them. Germline values: CDR1 SGHTA, CDR2 FQGNSA. This clone appeared many times. Thyroid surgery had not been preceded by any treatment in any patient. The source of this sequence is a female donor with papillary thyroid cancer or a benign thyroid nodule (not recorded which). Some clones in this sample may be carry-over from other donors' samples. This sequence joins TRBV7-2 and TRBJ2-5; D call uncertain. The source material was blood. The CDR3 DNA reads as TGTGCCAGCAGCTTACTACGCGGCCAAGAGACCCAGTACTTC. Protein: CASSLLRGQETQYF.